These 8 T cell receptor beta chains share one sample of origin, sequenced in a study of blood T cell repertoires in COVID-19. Sequencing used immunoSEQ multiplex PCR; TCRdb keeps in-frame clones, though not all of them. This sample has about 73,000 clones, with over 80% found just once. The sequenced material came from peripheral blood. The receptors were gathered from a man older than 75 with active or convalescent COVID-19.

The chain recombines TRBV4-2 with TRBJ1-2; maybe TRBD1 (5 bases). The germline gives CDR1 LGHNA, CDR2 YNFKEQ. The CDR3 contains 14 residues. Trimming stripped 0 bases from V and 6 bases from J, with 11 bases between. CDR3 amino acids: CASSQDRVGDGYTF. CDR3 in DNA: TGTGCCAGCAGCCAAGACAGGGTTGGGGATGGCTACACCTTC.

The chain employs TRBV5-4 and TRBJ2-7, with 8 bases lining up with TRBD2. Germline trimming cut 1 base from V and 2 bases from J; bases unmatched to any gene: 2. Germline loops: CDR1 SGHNT, CDR2 YYREEE (reference sequence). The CDR3 contains 14 residues. The chain's CDR3 is CASSLRGGTYEQYF. Written as DNA, the CDR3 is TGTGCCAGCAGCTTGCGGGGGGGTACCTACGAGCAGTACTTC.

V gene TRBV6-5 combines with J gene TRBJ1-5; no definite D call. This CDR3 is 13 amino acids long. The germline V gene has CDR1 MNHEY and CDR2 SVGAGI. V was clipped by 2 bases and J by 7 bases, with 9 bases between them. In DNA form, the CDR3 reads TGTGCCAGCAGTTACAAGATGGGCCAGCCCCAGCATTTT. Protein sequence: CASSYKMGQPQHF.

The genes are TRBV7-2 and TRBJ1-1; D gene unclear. This CDR3 has 14 amino acids. V was cut by 3 bases and J by 1 base, with 9 bases left in between. The germline gives CDR1 SGHTA, CDR2 FQGNSA. CDR3 coding DNA: TGTGCCAGCAGCTTCTGGGCCACGAACACTGAAGCTTTCTTT. As protein: CASSFWATNTEAFF.

The chain couples TRBV30 to TRBJ1-5; D is perhaps TRBD1 (5 bases). Germline V CDR1 and CDR2: GTSNPN, SVGIG (reference sequence). V lost 4 bases, J lost 7 bases, and 14 bases lay in between. The CDR3 is 13 amino acids. The CDR3 nucleotides read TGTGCCTGGATGCCCGGGGGTGGACAGCCCCAGCATTTT. It translates to CAWMPGGGQPQHF.

The chain couples TRBV4-3 to TRBJ2-3; 9 nucleotides agree with TRBD2. V was pared by 0 bases and J by 4 bases, with 5 bases of the junction left unmatched. Germline V CDR1 and CDR2: LGHNA, YSLEER. The CDR3 contains 16 residues. DNA for the CDR3: TGCGCCAGCAGCCAAGAGGTAGCGGGAGATGCAGATACGCAGTATTTT. It yields the protein CASSQEVAGDADTQYF.

The J gene is TRBJ2-5, the V gene TRBV11-3, with D possibly TRBD2 on 6 matching bases. Germline lookup yields CDR1 SGHNT and CDR2 YENEEA. The germline V and J ends were trimmed by 6 bases and 0 bases, with 8 bases remaining between them. The CDR3 is 13 amino acids. The CDR3 DNA sequence: TGTGCCAGCAGGGGGGGTAACCAAGAGACCCAGTACTTC. Translating it yields CASRGGNQETQYF.

The V call is TRBV2, the J call TRBJ1-5; perhaps TRBD1 as D (6 bases). The CDR3 length is 14 residues. V dropped 7 bases and J dropped 5 bases, with 15 bases sitting between them. CDR1 is SNHLY, CDR2 FYNNEI, per germline. The CDR3 loop is CASTERDTYQPQHF. CDR3 nucleotide sequence: TGTGCCAGCACCGAACGGGACACTTATCAGCCCCAGCATTTT.